The T cell receptor beta chain described here comes from a study of T cell repertoires in cytomegalovirus infection (dated by TCRdb to between 2017 and 2020). Looking at the study overall: Alongside well-studied HLA-B-restricted epitopes, the peptide stimulations were aimed at recently identified HLA-C-restricted CMV epitopes, whose presentation resists viral immunomodulation. Donor HLA type was relevant to the analysis, because carriage of CMV infection together with the matching HLA type was indicated by public TCR beta signatures. The investigation overall reported the following: Carriers of CMV infection plus the relevant HLA type were discriminated by the cumulative frequency of public TCR beta family members in the study cohort and in an independent roughly 340-donor cohort. The ex vivo response was dominated by HLA-C-restricted CMV-specific TCR beta clonotypes, which also provided the single most frequent clonotype in two of eight donors.

Concerning this clonotype itself: Its antigen has not been determined. The record has no base qualities; no much larger clone is one base away.

What the treatment or condition label conveys for this sample: in vitro stimulation with specific CMV peptide epitopes to enrich CMV-specific T cells. These reads were obtained on an Illumina HiSeq 1500. TCRdb reprocessing: public reads trimmed at Q25 with fastp, clones called with MiXCR, in-frame beta chains kept. Every CDR3 protein is listed once, alongside the most common genes and DNA of its rows. Recorded for this sample are 310,000 or so distinct CDR3 sequences; 25% of them occurred a single time. About 14% of the sample is held by the ten biggest clonotypes. The clonotype originates from a human donor in good health (CMV status not recorded). Some clones in this sample may be carry-over from other donors' samples. The sample consisted of cultured PBMCs, taken from culture after CMV antigen stimulation.

CDR3 protein: CASSRFDRGDFDEQFF. The DNA reads TGTGCCAGCAGCCGATTTGACAGGGGGGACTTCGATGAGCAGTTCTTC. The chain is encoded by TRBV4-2 joined to TRBJ2-1; TRBD1 agrees with 9 junctional bases. Clipping removes 4 bases from V and 8 bases from J, with 12 as the unmatched junction base count. The CDR3, cysteine through phenylalanine, is 16 amino acids long. Left in the record is the CDR3 DNA by itself, 48 bases read in frame from the first base. The CDR1 and CDR2 encoded by the germline V gene are LGHNA and YNFKEQ.